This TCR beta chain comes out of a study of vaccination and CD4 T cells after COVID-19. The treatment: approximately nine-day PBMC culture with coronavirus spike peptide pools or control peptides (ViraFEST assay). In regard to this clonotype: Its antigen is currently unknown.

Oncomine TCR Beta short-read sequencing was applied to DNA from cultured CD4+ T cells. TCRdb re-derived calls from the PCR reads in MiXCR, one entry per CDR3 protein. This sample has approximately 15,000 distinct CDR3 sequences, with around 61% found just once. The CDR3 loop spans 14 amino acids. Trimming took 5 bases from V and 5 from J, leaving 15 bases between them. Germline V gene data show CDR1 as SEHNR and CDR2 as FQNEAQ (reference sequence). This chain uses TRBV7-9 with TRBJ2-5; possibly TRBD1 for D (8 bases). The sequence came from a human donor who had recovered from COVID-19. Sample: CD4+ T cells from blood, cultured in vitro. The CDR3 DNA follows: TGTGCCAGCAGCCATGGACAGGGAGGGGAGACCCAGTACTTC. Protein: CASSHGQGGETQYF. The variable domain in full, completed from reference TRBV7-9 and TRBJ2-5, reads DTGVSQNPRHKITKRGQNVTFRCDPISEHNRLYWYRQTLGQGPEFLTYFQNEAQLEKSRLLSDRFSAERPKGSFSTLEIQRTEQGDSAMYLCASSHGQGGETQYFGPGTRLLVL.